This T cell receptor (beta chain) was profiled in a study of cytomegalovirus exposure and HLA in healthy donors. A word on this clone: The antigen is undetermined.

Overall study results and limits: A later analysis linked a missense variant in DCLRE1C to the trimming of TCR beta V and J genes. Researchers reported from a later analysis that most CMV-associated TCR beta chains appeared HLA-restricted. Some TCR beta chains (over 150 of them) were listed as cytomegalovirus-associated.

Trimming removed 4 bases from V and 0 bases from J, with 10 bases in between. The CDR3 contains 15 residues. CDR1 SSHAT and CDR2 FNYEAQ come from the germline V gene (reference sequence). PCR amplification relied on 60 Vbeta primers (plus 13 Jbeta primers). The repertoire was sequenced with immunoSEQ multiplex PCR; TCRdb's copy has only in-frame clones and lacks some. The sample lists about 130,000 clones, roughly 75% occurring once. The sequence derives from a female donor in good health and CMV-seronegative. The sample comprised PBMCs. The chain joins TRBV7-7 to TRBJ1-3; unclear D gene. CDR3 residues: CASSSRGGSGNTIYF. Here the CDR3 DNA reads TGTGCCAGCAGCTCCCGCGGAGGCTCTGGAAACACCATATATTTT.